This passage covers 26 T cell receptor beta chains from one sample sequenced in a study of cytomegalovirus exposure and HLA in healthy donors. Assay: immunoSEQ multiplex PCR; the TCRdb copy retains only in-frame clones and omits some. The sample lists 110,000 or so clones, roughly 90% occurring once. Source material: PBMCs. The receptors stem from a woman aged 18-35 years in good health and CMV-seronegative.

This clone was detected once. This chain joins TRBV6-6 and TRBJ1-5; 9 nucleotides align to TRBD1. With 4 bases clipped from V and 7 bases from J, the junction kept 5 bases outside the gene matches. This CDR3 is built from 14 residues. The germline CDR1 and CDR2 sequences are MNHNY and SVGAGI (reference sequence). CDR3 residues: CASSSDRGRQPQHF. CDR3 DNA sequence: TGTGCCAGCAGTTCGGACAGGGGACGACAGCCCCAGCATTTT.

The rearrangement links TRBV30 to TRBJ1-1; D is perhaps TRBD1 (5 bases). CDR1 is GTSNPN, CDR2 SVGIG, per germline (reference sequence). The CDR3 loop spans 12 amino acids. In DNA form, the CDR3 reads TGTGCGAGGGGAGGGGTTGACACTGAAGCTTTCTTT. Translating it yields CARGGVDTEAFF.

The CDR3 sequence: CASRAQGANTGELFF. CDR3 nucleotide sequence: TGTGCCAGCAGGGCACAGGGGGCTAACACCGGGGAGCTGTTTTTT. The V gene is TRBV2, the J gene TRBJ2-2; 9 positions match TRBD1. This CDR3 is 15 amino acids long. The V and J ends lost 6 bases and 2 bases, in that order; junction bases with no gene match: 4. The germline V gene encodes CDR1 SNHLY and CDR2 FYNNEI. The variable domain in full, completed from reference TRBV2 and TRBJ2-2, reads EPEVTQTPSHQVTQMGQEVILRCVPISNHLYFYWYRQILGQKVEFLVSFYNNEISEKSEIFDDQFSVERPDGSNFTLKIRSTKLEDSAMYFCASRAQGANTGELFFGEGSRLTVL.

The chain combines TRBV4-2 with TRBJ2-1, with a weak D call TRBD1 (5 bases). CDR1 LGHNA and CDR2 YNFKEQ come from the germline V gene. With 1 base removed from V and 3 bases from J, the gap between germline ends came to 13 bases. This CDR3 contains 16 residues. CDR3 sequence (DNA): TGTGCCAGCAGCCAAGTTCGCCAGGGCTTCTACAATGAGCAGTTCTTC. It yields the protein CASSQVRQGFYNEQFF.

The chain uses TRBV28 and TRBJ1-2; 9 bases fit TRBD1. The CDR3 contains 13 residues. J gave up 5 bases and V 3 bases, and 1 base lay outside the gene matches. Germline CDR1 MDHEN, CDR2 SYDVKM. The CDR3 here is CASSFGTGYGYTF. The CDR3 bases are TGTGCCAGCAGTTTTGGGACAGGGTATGGCTACACCTTC.

This clone was picked up a small number of times. V gene TRBV5-1 combines with J gene TRBJ2-7, with 7 nucleotides matching TRBD1. J gave up 0 bases and V 6 bases, and 9 bases lay outside the gene matches. In germline, CDR1 is SGHRS, CDR2 YFSETQ. The CDR3 has 15 residues. As DNA, the CDR3 is TGCGCCAGCACTAGGGGTGGGACAGCCTCCTACGAGCAGTACTTC. Residues: CASTRGGTASYEQYF.

The J gene is TRBJ1-5, the V gene TRBV19; D not certain. Germline CDR1 LNHDA, CDR2 SQIVND (reference sequence). V was trimmed by 7 bases and J by 9 bases, leaving 22 bases between them. This CDR3 comprises 15 residues. This CDR3 reads CASKLAAGSWRPQHF. In nucleotides, the CDR3 is TGTGCCAGTAAGTTGGCAGCGGGCTCATGGCGGCCCCAGCATTTT.

This chain connects TRBV5-1 to TRBJ1-3; D ambiguous. Germline V gene data show CDR1 as SGHRS and CDR2 as YFSETQ. Trimming left V 0 bases short and J 3 bases short, with 7 bases between. The CDR3 extends over 14 amino acids. CDR3 residues: CASSLAGYGNTIYF. The CDR3 bases are TGCGCCAGCAGCTTGGCGGGATATGGAAACACCATATATTTT.

The V gene is TRBV9, the J gene TRBJ1-1; D not certain. Trimming shortened V by 4 bases and J by 2 bases, and 15 bases separated the two germline ends. CDR1 and CDR2 from the germline V gene are SGDLS and YYNGEE. The CDR3 totals 15 residues. CDR3 DNA: TGTGCCAGCAGCCCCGACCCTCTAGCCAACACTGAAGCTTTCTTT. Its protein is CASSPDPLANTEAFF.

This chain uses TRBV2 with TRBJ2-1; 11 bases map to TRBD1. The CDR3 contains 14 residues. The V gene's germline CDR1 is SNHLY and CDR2 FYNNEI. The trim removed 4 bases at V and 10 bases at J, leaving 6 bases unmatched. DNA of the CDR3: TGTGCCAGCAGTGGGGACAGGGGGATTGGGGAGCAGTTCTTC. It encodes CASSGDRGIGEQFF.

The chain recombines TRBV11-3 with TRBJ2-7; TRBD2 aligns across 12 bases. With 8 bases clipped from V and 4 bases from J, the junction kept 9 bases outside the gene matches. Germline V lookup: CDR1 SGHNT, CDR2 YENEEA. The CDR3 is 15 residues long. This chain's CDR3 is CASQLTSGSEYEQYF. Here the CDR3 DNA reads TGTGCCAGCCAGCTGACTAGCGGGAGCGAGTACGAGCAGTACTTC.

This clone was observed a handful of times. The rearrangement links TRBV28 to TRBJ1-6, with D unclear. V gave up 4 bases and J gave up 0 bases, with 16 bases separating them. Germline CDR1 and CDR2: MDHEN and SYDVKM. This CDR3 has 18 residues. CDR3 nucleotides: TGTGCCAGCAGTTCCCCCGGCAGGCCGAGCTCCTATAATTCACCCCTCCACTTT. Translated: CASSSPGRPSSYNSPLHF.

The chain combines TRBV9 with TRBJ2-1; TRBD1 matches 7 bases. CDR1 is SGDLS and CDR2 is YYNGEE in the germline V gene. The CDR3 has 14 amino acids. Trimming took 5 bases from V and 1 from J; bases not matched to a gene: 3. The chain's CDR3 is CASSGTVSYNEQFF. For the CDR3, the DNA is TGTGCCAGCAGTGGGACAGTTTCCTACAATGAGCAGTTCTTC.

CDR3 DNA: TGTGCCAGCAGCTTAGGGCAGACGCAGTATTTT. This encodes CASSLGQTQYF. The V call is TRBV7-2, the J call TRBJ2-3, with D unresolved. The CDR3 sequence is 11 residues long. Germline V CDR1 and CDR2: SGHTA, FQGNSA. The V end was cut by 1 base, the J end by 9 bases, with 5 bases between.

This rearrangement joins TRBV10-3 to TRBJ2-1, with 7 bases lining up with TRBD2. Trimming removed 0 bases from V and 9 bases from J; junction bases left unmatched: 5. CDR1 is ENHRY, CDR2 SYGVKD, per germline. The CDR3 has 14 residues. As DNA, the CDR3 is TGTGCCATCAGTGAGTCGGCGGGAGAAAGTGAGCAGTTCTTC. Its translation: CAISESAGESEQFF.

This clone was seen more than once but under ten times. The V and J genes are TRBV6-5 and TRBJ2-2; TRBD2 is a possible D gene (5 bases). Germline V CDR1 and CDR2: MNHEY, SVGAGI. The V gene lost 4 bases and the J gene lost 3 bases, with 15 bases spanning the gap. The CDR3 extends over 16 amino acids. The CDR3 region has the DNA TGTGCCAGCAGTTTCAACCTACAGCGGTACACCGGGGAGCTGTTTTTT. Protein product: CASSFNLQRYTGELFF.

The rearrangement uses TRBV5-1 and TRBJ2-7; D is possibly TRBD2 (6 bases). CDR3 length: 14 amino acids. CDR1 and CDR2 (germline): SGHRS, YFSETQ. V lost 4 bases and J 0 bases, leaving 11 bases between the germline ends. For the CDR3, the DNA is TGCGCCAGCAGCCTGCCGGGGGACTCCTACGAGCAGTACTTC. Its translation is CASSLPGDSYEQYF.

This chain links TRBV13 with TRBJ2-2, with D possibly being TRBD1 (6 bases). The CDR3 consists of 15 residues. The V gene lost 1 base and the J gene lost 4 bases, with 10 bases spanning the gap. Germline V gene lookup returns CDR1 PRHDT and CDR2 FYEKMQ (reference sequence). CDR3 DNA sequence: TGTGCCAGCAGCTTAGCAGGGGTAGGCACCGGGGAGCTGTTTTTT. This gives the protein CASSLAGVGTGELFF.

This clone was counted once. Here the CDR3 DNA reads TGTGCCTGGAGTGTCGGGACAGGGGAAGAGACCCAGTACTTC. Translating it yields CAWSVGTGEETQYF. The chain links TRBV30 to TRBJ2-5; 10 bases fit TRBD1. Germline V gene data show CDR1 as GTSNPN and CDR2 as SVGIG (reference sequence). V trimming: 0 bases; J trimming: 3 bases; junction bases outside the gene matches: 1. This CDR3 spans 14 amino acids.

The chain employs TRBV7-9 and TRBJ1-2; 7 bases fit TRBD1. In germline, CDR1 is SEHNR, CDR2 FQNEAQ (reference sequence). J was trimmed by 5 bases and V by 5 bases; bases with no gene match: 5. This CDR3 has 13 residues. The CDR3 DNA is TGTGCCAGCAGCGCGGGACAGCCTTATGGCTACACCTTC. It specifies CASSAGQPYGYTF.

The V call is TRBV11-1, the J call TRBJ2-7; perhaps TRBD2 as D (5 bases). The CDR3 runs to 14 residues. Germline V lookup: CDR1 SGHAT, CDR2 FQDESV (reference sequence). Trimming pared 2 bases from V and 4 bases from J, leaving 12 bases between. Written as DNA, the CDR3 is TGTGCCAGCAGCTTATCCCACACTAGTTACGAGCAGTACTTC. It is translated as CASSLSHTSYEQYF.

This clone appeared a single time. The V and J genes are TRBV27 and TRBJ2-7; weak D call: TRBD1 (6 bases). Germline CDR1 is MNHEY and CDR2 is SMNVEV (reference sequence). Deletions cut 5 bases from V and 2 bases from J, with 13 bases between. CDR3 size: 14 residues. For the CDR3, the DNA is TGTGCCAGCAGTAGACAGGTCCCCCCCTACGAGCAGTACTTC. Translation gives CASSRQVPPYEQYF.

This chain joins TRBV4-2 and TRBJ2-7; perhaps TRBD2 as D (6 bases). Germline-derived CDR1 and CDR2 are LGHNA and YNFKEQ. The CDR3 covers 15 residues. V lost 1 base and J lost 1, with 11 bases in between. The CDR3 DNA reads as TGTGCCAGCAGCCAAGGGTCTAGCGAGTCCTACGAGCAGTACTTC. As protein: CASSQGSSESYEQYF.

The chain couples TRBV9 to TRBJ2-7; 7 bases are a match to TRBD2. Germline V gene lookup returns CDR1 SGDLS and CDR2 YYNGEE. The ends lost 3 bases at V and 5 bases at J; junction bases unmatched: 8. The CDR3 loop spans 14 amino acids. The chain's CDR3 is CASSAPERDDEQYF. The CDR3 DNA reads as TGTGCCAGCAGCGCCCCGGAGCGGGACGACGAGCAGTACTTC.

The chain employs TRBV5-1 and TRBJ1-1, with 7 bases lining up with TRBD1. V lost 2 bases and J lost 1; bases outside the gene matches: 5. The CDR3 loop spans 15 amino acids. The germline CDR1 and CDR2 sequences are SGHRS and YFSETQ. Here the CDR3 DNA reads TGCGCCAGCAGCTTAACAGGGGTGGGGAACACTGAAGCTTTCTTT. Amino acid sequence: CASSLTGVGNTEAFF.

The chain is built from TRBV19 and TRBJ2-7, with 8 nucleotides matching TRBD1. The CDR3 length is 14 residues. Germline lookup yields CDR1 LNHDA and CDR2 SQIVND (reference sequence). V lost 5 bases and J lost 1; bases outside the gene matches: 4. The CDR3 loop reads CASSWGQESYEQYF. Written as DNA, the CDR3 is TGTGCCAGTAGTTGGGGACAGGAATCCTACGAGCAGTACTTC.